Listed below are T cell receptor beta chains from one sample, sequenced in a study of T cells in localized non-small cell lung cancer. Here immunoSEQ multiplex PCR was the method, and the copy in TCRdb shows in-frame clones only, minus some. This sample has roughly 77,000 clones, with 70% to 90% found just once. Here the sequenced sample was peripheral blood, taken before any cancer treatment. All receptors derive from a woman aged 35 to 70 with stage I squamous cell lung carcinoma. The CDR3 runs from the conserved cysteine through the conserved F or W. A D gene is named only where the DNA matches it firmly. Some rows mark clone size as missing; the rest say once, few, many or name a class of expanded clone.

clone size,V gene,D gene,J gene,CDR3 protein,CDR3 DNA
once,TRBV7-6,TRBD1,TRBJ2-3,CASSPGGGFTDTQYF,TGTGCCAGCAGCCCAGGGGGCGGGTTCACAGATACGCAGTATTTT
.,TRBV5-4,.,TRBJ2-2,CASSLGLANTGELFF,TGTGCCAGCAGCTTGGGACTCGCGAACACCGGGGAGCTGTTTTTT
.,TRBV7-9,.,TRBJ2-5,CASSLATGETQYF,TGTGCCAGCAGCTTAGCGACGGGAGAGACCCAGTACTTC
.,TRBV19,.,TRBJ1-1,CASSIRRDGEAFF,TGTGCCAGTAGTATTAGGAGGGACGGAGAAGCTTTCTTT
.,TRBV9,.,TRBJ1-3,CASSPETAFSGNTIYF,TGTGCCAGCAGCCCCGAGACAGCCTTCTCTGGAAACACCATATATTTT
.,TRBV6-5,.,TRBJ1-5,CASRQGEQDQPQHF,TGTGCCAGCAGACAGGGAGAGCAAGATCAGCCCCAGCATTTT
once,TRBV5-4,TRBD2,TRBJ2-5,CASTLAGGMKTQYF,TGTGCCAGCACTCTAGCGGGGGGGATGAAGACCCAGTACTTC
.,TRBV6-1,.,TRBJ1-5,CASSASANQPQHF,TGTGCCAGCAGCGCCTCGGCTAATCAGCCCCAGCATTTT
.,TRBV2,.,TRBJ2-2,CASSERGSRSTGELFF,TGTGCCAGCAGTGAGAGGGGGTCGAGGAGCACCGGGGAGCTGTTTTTT
.,TRBV5-6,.,TRBJ1-2,CASSSGVYGYTF,TGTGCCAGCAGCTCCGGGGTCTATGGCTACACCTTC
.,TRBV29-1,.,TRBJ1-1,CSVDGVGTEAFF,TGCAGCGTTGATGGGGTAGGGACTGAAGCTTTCTTT
.,TRBV5-6,.,TRBJ2-7,CASSLLYRPVYEQYF,TGTGCCAGCAGCCTCCTATACCGACCCGTTTACGAGCAGTACTTC
.,TRBV25-1,.,TRBJ1-5,CASSESGVNQPQHF,TGTGCCAGCAGTGAGTCGGGGGTCAATCAGCCCCAGCATTTT
.,TRBV5-1,.,TRBJ2-7,CASSLVAGAYEQYF,TGCGCCAGCAGCTTAGTAGCCGGGGCCTACGAGCAGTACTTC
.,TRBV5-5,TRBD1,TRBJ1-1,CASSSPDRGTEAFF,TGTGCCAGCAGTTCCCCGGACAGGGGCACTGAAGCTTTCTTT
.,TRBV7-2,TRBD2,TRBJ2-4,CASSLGLAGYIQYF,TGTGCCAGCAGCTTGGGTCTAGCGGGGTACATTCAGTACTTC
.,TRBV28,.,TRBJ1-2,CASSLGQGIYGYTF,TGTGCCAGCAGTTTGGGCCAGGGTATCTATGGCTACACCTTC
.,TRBV11-2,.,TRBJ2-3,CASSLEVADTQYF,TGTGCCAGCAGCTTAGAGGTCGCAGATACGCAGTATTTT
.,TRBV9,.,TRBJ1-2,CASSVEDSLTSGYTF,TGTGCCAGCAGCGTAGAAGACAGCCTCACGAGTGGCTACACCTTC
.,TRBV5-6,TRBD1,TRBJ1-2,CASSSQGATYGYTF,TGTGCCAGCAGCTCCCAGGGGGCAACCTATGGCTACACCTTC